These 6 T cell receptor beta chains originate from one sample sequenced in a study of Ad26.COV2.S vaccination and SARS-CoV-2 variants. The protocol was immunoSEQ multiplex PCR, while the TCRdb copy is restricted to in-frame clones and leaves out a portion. The data hold some 520,000 clones, with approximately 90% observed a single time. Indicated treatment: over 15 received Ad26.COV2.S at low or high dose, single or two shots; 5 received placebo; per-sample allocation not given. Material that was analyzed had been drawn on day 63 after the first vaccine or placebo injection. The material sequenced was peripheral blood, taken in a trial of Ad26.COV2.S vaccine versus placebo. These receptors were obtained from a person between 18 and 65 years old who received the Ad26.COV2.S COVID-19 vaccine or a placebo.

V gene TRBV4-2 combines with J gene TRBJ2-2; 9 bases match TRBD1. Germline-derived CDR1 and CDR2 are LGHNA and YNFKEQ. The CDR3 is made up of 17 amino acids. The V segment lost 4 bases and the J segment 6 bases; nucleotides outside the gene matches: 12. The CDR3 here is CASSLEPGQGMAGELFF. The CDR3 DNA sequence: TGTGCCAGCAGCCTGGAACCGGGACAGGGAATGGCCGGGGAGCTGTTTTTT.

V usage is TRBV6-1 and J usage is TRBJ1-2; a weak D match, TRBD1 (5 bases). Trimming left V 0 bases short and J 5 bases short, with 10 bases between. The CDR3 is made up of 14 amino acids. CDR1 is MNHNS, CDR2 SASEGT, per germline. The CDR3 DNA reads TGTGCCAGCAGTGAAGCTCCGGGACTGTATGGCTACACCTTC. It yields the protein CASSEAPGLYGYTF.

The J gene is TRBJ1-2, the V gene TRBV9; the match to TRBD1 covers 7 bases. V lost 4 bases to trimming and J lost 4 bases; unmatched junction nucleotides: 7. CDR3 length: 14 amino acids. The germline gives CDR1 SGDLS, CDR2 YYNGEE. CDR3 sequence (DNA): TGTGCCAGCAGCCCGAACCCAGGGGGCTATGGCTACACCTTC. Protein: CASSPNPGGYGYTF.

The J gene is TRBJ1-2, the V gene TRBV28; D ambiguous. The CDR3 is 16 amino acids. V was shortened by 5 bases and J by 0 bases, with 16 bases between the two germline ends. Germline V CDR1 and CDR2: MDHEN, SYDVKM. CDR3 DNA: TGTGCCAGCAGTGGCGTCGCGGCCATCCCTAACTATGGCTACACCTTC. Residues: CASSGVAAIPNYGYTF.

The chain combines TRBV15 with TRBJ1-6; a weak D match, TRBD1 (6 bases). V was pared by 0 bases and J by 8 bases, with 11 bases between. Germline V gene sequence: CDR1 LNHNV, CDR2 YYDKDF (reference sequence). CDR3 size: 15 residues. The CDR3: CATSRDTGKYSPLHF. CDR3 in DNA: TGTGCCACCAGCAGAGATACAGGGAAATATTCACCCCTCCACTTT.

This clone was observed once. V and J are TRBV5-1 and TRBJ1-2; 7 bases match TRBD1. CDR1 is SGHRS, CDR2 YFSETQ, per germline. The CDR3 contains 15 residues. V dropped 0 bases and J dropped 4; count of bases not matched to a gene: 6. CDR3 DNA sequence: TGCGCCAGCAGCTTGGTAGGGACAGATATCTATGGCTACACCTTC. This translates into CASSLVGTDIYGYTF.